Below are 7 T cell receptor beta chains sequenced from a single sample in a study of CD8 T cells in Susac syndrome. RNA totalling 0.5 to 1 ug underwent reverse transcription with random hexamers. TCRdb analysed the immunoSEQ multiplex PCR reads with MiXCR anew, one entry per CDR3 protein. The sample lists roughly 89,000 distinct CDR3 sequences, approximately 96% occurring once. The specimen sequenced was CD8+ T cells from PBMCs. These receptors originate from a human donor with Susac syndrome.

The gene calls are TRBV20-1 and TRBJ2-1; D is perhaps TRBD2 (5 bases). CDR1 is DFQATT, CDR2 SNEGSKA, per germline (reference sequence). V was clipped by 0 bases and J by 2 bases, with 14 bases between them. CDR3 length: 16 residues. In nucleotides, the CDR3 is TGCAGTGCTAGAGATCTCAGCGGCGCCACCTACAATGAGCAGTTCTTC. Its protein is CSARDLSGATYNEQFF.

The CDR3 DNA follows: TGTGCCATCAGCCGGGACGCTAGCAATCAGCCCCAGCATTTT. It translates to CAISRDASNQPQHF. The chain uses TRBV10-3 and TRBJ1-5; D might be TRBD1 (5 bases). The CDR3 covers 14 residues. The V end was cut by 6 bases, the J end by 0 bases, with 9 bases between. CDR1 is ENHRY, CDR2 SYGVKD, per germline.

The chain has TRBV6-1 and TRBJ1-2; D is possibly TRBD1 (5 bases). Germline assignment: CDR1 MNHNS and CDR2 SASEGT. This CDR3 region has 14 residues. V was shortened by 8 bases and J by 0 bases, with 13 bases between the two germline ends. The CDR3 bases are TGTGCCAGCGGACCGGGACGTACTAACTATGGCTACACCTTC. Its translation: CASGPGRTNYGYTF.

The chain employs TRBV5-6 and TRBJ1-1; no firm D call. The germline CDR1 and CDR2 sequences are SGHDT and YYEEEE. Trimming removed 1 base from V and 1 base from J, with 2 bases in between. CDR3 length: 12 residues. Written as DNA, the CDR3 is TGTGCCAGCAGCTTGACGAACACTGAAGCTTTCTTT. It is translated as CASSLTNTEAFF.

The V and J genes are TRBV29-1 and TRBJ2-7; D is unclear. V lost 5 bases, J lost 0 bases, and 11 bases lay in between. This CDR3 has 13 residues. From germline, CDR1 is SQVTM and CDR2 ANQGSEA. Here the CDR3 reads CSVRIPSSYEQYF. CDR3 DNA sequence: TGCAGCGTTCGGATCCCGAGCTCCTACGAGCAGTACTTC.

J is TRBJ2-2 and V is TRBV20-1, with D uncertain. V was clipped by 3 bases and J by 5 bases, with 13 bases between them. Germline-derived CDR1 and CDR2 are DFQATT and SNEGSKA (reference sequence). This CDR3 is built from 14 residues. CDR3 nucleotide sequence: TGCAGTGCTAGCAGGCCGGGCTTGACCGGGGAGCTGTTTTTT. It encodes CSASRPGLTGELFF.

The chain couples TRBV9 to TRBJ2-1, with TRBD2 as a possible D gene (6 bases). This CDR3 is built from 16 residues. From germline, CDR1 is SGDLS and CDR2 YYNGEE. The V end lost 0 bases, the J end lost 0 bases, and 10 bases lay between the germline ends. DNA for the CDR3: TGTGCCAGCAGCGTAGAAGGGGAGGTCTCCTACAATGAGCAGTTCTTC. Translated, it gives CASSVEGEVSYNEQFF.